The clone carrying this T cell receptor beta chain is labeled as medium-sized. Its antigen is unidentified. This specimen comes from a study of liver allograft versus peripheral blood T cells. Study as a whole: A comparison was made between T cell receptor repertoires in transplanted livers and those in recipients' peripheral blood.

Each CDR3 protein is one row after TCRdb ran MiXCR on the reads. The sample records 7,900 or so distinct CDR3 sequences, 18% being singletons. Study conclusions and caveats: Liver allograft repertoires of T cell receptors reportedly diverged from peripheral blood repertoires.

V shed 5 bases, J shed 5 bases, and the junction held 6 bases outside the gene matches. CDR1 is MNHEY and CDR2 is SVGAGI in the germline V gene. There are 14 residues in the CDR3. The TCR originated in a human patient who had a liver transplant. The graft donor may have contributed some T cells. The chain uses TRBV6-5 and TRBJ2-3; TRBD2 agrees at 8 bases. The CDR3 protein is CASSTSGLEDTQYF. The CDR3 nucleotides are TGTGCCAGCAGTACTAGCGGACTTGAAGATACGCAGTATTTT.